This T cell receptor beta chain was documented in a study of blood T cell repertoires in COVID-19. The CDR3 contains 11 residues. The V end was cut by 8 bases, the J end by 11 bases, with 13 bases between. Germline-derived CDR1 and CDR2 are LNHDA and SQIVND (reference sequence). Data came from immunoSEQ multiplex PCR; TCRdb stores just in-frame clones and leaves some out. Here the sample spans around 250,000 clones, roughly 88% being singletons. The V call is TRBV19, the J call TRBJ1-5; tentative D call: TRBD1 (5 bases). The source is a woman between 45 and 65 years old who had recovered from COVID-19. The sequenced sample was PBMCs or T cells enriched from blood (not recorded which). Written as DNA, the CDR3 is TGTGCCAGTGGATCGGGGGAGGCCCAGCATTTT. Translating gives CASGSGEAQHF.